The clone carrying this T cell receptor beta chain is medium-sized (0.01 to 0.1%) in the sample. No antigen is known for it. This sample's time point: sample taken at primary tumor resection. Donation came from around 77 patients with untreated early-stage non-small cell lung cancer. Whole RNA was taken from tumor, nontumor lung or frozen PBMC; it was then sequenced unsorted. These data come from a study of spatial heterogeneity in lung cancer. Study outcomes and limitations: Tracking of tumor mutation counts was seen in expanded intratumoral alpha and beta TCR counts.

TCR cDNA molecules each had a unique molecular identifier. TCRdb reanalysed the 5' RACE reads using MiXCR and keeps one entry per CDR3 protein. The top ten clones hold 26% of a sample with fewer than 6,000 distinct CDR3 sequences, 25% to 30% of them seen once. Trimming pared 0 bases from V and 1 base from J, leaving 12 bases between. Germline values: CDR1 MNHEY, CDR2 SVGEGT. CDR3 length: 16 amino acids. The chain combines TRBV6-2 or TRBV6-3 with TRBJ2-5, with D perhaps TRBD1 (6 bases). This sequence was found in a female donor with early-stage non-small cell lung cancer. The starting material was lung tumor tissue, obtained at surgery. CDR3 DNA sequence: TGTGCCAGCAGTTACTCTTTTGGACAGTTCCAAGAGACCCAGTACTTC. Residues: CASSYSFGQFQETQYF.